This T cell receptor (beta chain) stems from a study of control samples from healthy donors and cancer patients. This clone came up a few times. The V end was cut by 9 bases, the J end by 0 bases, with 15 bases between. The CDR3 is made up of 14 amino acids. Libraries were prepared by immunoSEQ multiplex PCR; TCRdb keeps only in-frame clonotypes and omits some of them. The sample has more than 150,000 clones, more than 85% seen once. The sequencing sample was made of blood. The chain is built from TRBV23-1 and TRBJ2-7; D may be TRBD1 (5 bases). TRBV23-1 is an ORF, with its function uncertain. The sequence was collected from a woman aged 30 to 39 in good health. CDR3 region: CASSDETDSYEQYF. The CDR3 nucleotides read TGCGCCAGTTCGGATGAGACAGACTCCTACGAGCAGTACTTC.